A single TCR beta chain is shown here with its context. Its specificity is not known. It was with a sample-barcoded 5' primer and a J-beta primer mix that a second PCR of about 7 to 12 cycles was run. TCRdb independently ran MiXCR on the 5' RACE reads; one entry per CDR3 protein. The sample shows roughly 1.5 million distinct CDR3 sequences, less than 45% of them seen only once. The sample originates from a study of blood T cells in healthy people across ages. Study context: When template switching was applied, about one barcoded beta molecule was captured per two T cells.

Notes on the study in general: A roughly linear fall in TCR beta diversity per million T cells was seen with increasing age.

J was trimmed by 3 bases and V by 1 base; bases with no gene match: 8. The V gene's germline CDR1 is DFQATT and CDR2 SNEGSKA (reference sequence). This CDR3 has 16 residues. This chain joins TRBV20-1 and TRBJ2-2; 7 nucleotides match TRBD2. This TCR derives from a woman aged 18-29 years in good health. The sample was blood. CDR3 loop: CSARGGGRIDTGELFF. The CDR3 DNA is TGCAGTGCTAGAGGAGGCGGGAGAATCGACACCGGGGAGCTGTTTTTT.